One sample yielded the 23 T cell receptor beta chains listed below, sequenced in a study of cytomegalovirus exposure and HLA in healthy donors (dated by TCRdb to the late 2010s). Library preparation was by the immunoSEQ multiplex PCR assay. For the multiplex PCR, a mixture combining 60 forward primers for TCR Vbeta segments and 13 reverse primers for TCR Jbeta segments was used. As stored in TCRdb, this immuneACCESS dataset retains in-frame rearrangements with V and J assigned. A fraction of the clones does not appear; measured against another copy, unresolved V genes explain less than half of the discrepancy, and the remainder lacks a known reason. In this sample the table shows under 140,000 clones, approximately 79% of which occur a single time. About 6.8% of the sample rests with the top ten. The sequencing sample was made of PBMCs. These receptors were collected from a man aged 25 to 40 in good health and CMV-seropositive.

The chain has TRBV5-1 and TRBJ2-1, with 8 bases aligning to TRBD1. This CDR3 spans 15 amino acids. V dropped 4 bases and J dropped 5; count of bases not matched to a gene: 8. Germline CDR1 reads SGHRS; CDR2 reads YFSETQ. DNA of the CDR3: TGCGCCAGCAGCGGTCCGGGACAGGCCCACAATGAGCAGTTCTTC. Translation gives CASSGPGQAHNEQFF.

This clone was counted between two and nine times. The CDR3 sequence: CASTEDGNTIYF. Written as DNA, the CDR3 is TGTGCCAGCACGGAGGACGGAAACACCATATATTTT. The chain recombines TRBV2 with TRBJ1-3; D remains unclear. Germline loops: CDR1 SNHLY, CDR2 FYNNEI. Trimming left V 7 bases short and J 4 bases short, with 8 bases between. This CDR3 has 12 amino acids.

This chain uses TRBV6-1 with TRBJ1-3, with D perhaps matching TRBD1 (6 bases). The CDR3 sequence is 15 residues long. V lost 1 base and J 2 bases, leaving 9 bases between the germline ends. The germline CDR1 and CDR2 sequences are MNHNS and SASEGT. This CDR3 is CASSEEDSPGNTIYF. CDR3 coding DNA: TGTGCCAGCAGTGAAGAGGACAGTCCTGGAAACACCATATATTTT.

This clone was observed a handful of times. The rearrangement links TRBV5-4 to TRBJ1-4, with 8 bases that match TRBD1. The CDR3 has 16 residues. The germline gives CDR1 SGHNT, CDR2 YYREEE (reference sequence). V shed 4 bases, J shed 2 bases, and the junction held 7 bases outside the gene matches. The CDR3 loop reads CASSIGQGATNEKLFF. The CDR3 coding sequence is TGTGCCAGCAGCATCGGACAGGGCGCGACTAATGAAAAACTGTTTTTT.

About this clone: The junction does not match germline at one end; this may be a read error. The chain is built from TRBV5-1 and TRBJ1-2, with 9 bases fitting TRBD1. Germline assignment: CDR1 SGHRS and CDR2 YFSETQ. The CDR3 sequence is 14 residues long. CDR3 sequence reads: CASSRGQGNFGYTF. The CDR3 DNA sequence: TGCGCCAGCAGCCGGGGACAGGGAAACTTTGGCTACACCTTC.

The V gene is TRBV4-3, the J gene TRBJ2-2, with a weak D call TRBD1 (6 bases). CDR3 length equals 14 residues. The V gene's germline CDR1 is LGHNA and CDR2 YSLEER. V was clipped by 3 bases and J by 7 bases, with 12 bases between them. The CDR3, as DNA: TGCGCCAGCAGCCAGGGGGCGCAGAGCGGGGAGCTGTTTTTT. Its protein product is CASSQGAQSGELFF.

The DNA of the CDR3 is TGTGCCAGCCAGACCCAGGGACAGCAGGACCAAGAGACCCAGTACTTC. Protein product: CASQTQGQQDQETQYF. The chain uses TRBV6-6 and TRBJ2-5; 7 nucleotides agree with TRBD1. Germline lookup yields CDR1 MNHNY and CDR2 SVGAGI (reference sequence). The CDR3 is made up of 16 amino acids. With 8 bases clipped from V and 0 bases from J, the junction kept 12 bases outside the gene matches.

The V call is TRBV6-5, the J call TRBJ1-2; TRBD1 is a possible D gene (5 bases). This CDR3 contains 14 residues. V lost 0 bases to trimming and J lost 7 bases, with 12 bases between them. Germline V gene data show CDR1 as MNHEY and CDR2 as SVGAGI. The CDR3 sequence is CASSYSGELFGYTF. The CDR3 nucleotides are TGTGCCAGCAGTTACTCAGGGGAACTGTTTGGCTACACCTTC.

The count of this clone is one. CDR3 bases: TGTGCCAGCTCACCCGGGACTAGCGGCTACCAAGAGACCCAGTACTTC. It yields the protein CASSPGTSGYQETQYF. The V call is TRBV18, the J call TRBJ2-5; TRBD2 aligns across 11 bases. V trimming: 3 bases; J trimming: 0 bases; junction bases outside the gene matches: 3. The V gene's germline CDR1 is KGHSH and CDR2 LQKENI. The CDR3 consists of 16 residues.

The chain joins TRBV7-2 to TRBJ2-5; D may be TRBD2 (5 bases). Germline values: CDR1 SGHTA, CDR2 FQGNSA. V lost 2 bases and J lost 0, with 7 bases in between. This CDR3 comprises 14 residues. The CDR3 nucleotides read TGTGCCAGCAGCTTATGGGGAGACCAAGAGACCCAGTACTTC. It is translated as CASSLWGDQETQYF. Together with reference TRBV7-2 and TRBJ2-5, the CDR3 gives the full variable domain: GAGVSQSPSNKVTEKGKDVELRCDPISGHTALYWYRQSLGQGLEFLIYFQGNSAPDKSGLPSDRFSAERTGGSVSTLTIQRTQQEDSAVYLCASSLWGDQETQYFGPGTRLLVL.

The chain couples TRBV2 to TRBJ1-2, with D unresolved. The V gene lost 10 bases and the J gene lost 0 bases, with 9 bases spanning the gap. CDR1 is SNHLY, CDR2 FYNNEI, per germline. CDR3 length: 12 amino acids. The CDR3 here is CATQPANYGYTF. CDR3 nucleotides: TGTGCCACACAGCCTGCTAACTATGGCTACACCTTC. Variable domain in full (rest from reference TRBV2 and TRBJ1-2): EPEVTQTPSHQVTQMGQEVILRCVPISNHLYFYWYRQILGQKVEFLVSFYNNEISEKSEIFDDQFSVERPDGSNFTLKIRSTKLEDSAMYFCATQPANYGYTFGSGTRLTVV.

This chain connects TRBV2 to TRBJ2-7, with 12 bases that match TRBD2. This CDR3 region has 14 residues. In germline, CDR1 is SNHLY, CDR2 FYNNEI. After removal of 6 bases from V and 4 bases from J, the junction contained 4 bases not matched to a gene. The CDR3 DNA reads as TGTGCCAGCAGACCTCTAGCGGGGGGGTACGAGCAGTACTTC. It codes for CASRPLAGGYEQYF.

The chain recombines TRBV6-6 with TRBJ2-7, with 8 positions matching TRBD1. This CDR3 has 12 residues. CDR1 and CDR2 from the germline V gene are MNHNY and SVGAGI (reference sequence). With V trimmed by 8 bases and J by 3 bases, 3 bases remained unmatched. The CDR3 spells CASGTGGYEQYF. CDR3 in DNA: TGTGCCAGCGGTACAGGGGGCTACGAGCAGTACTTC.

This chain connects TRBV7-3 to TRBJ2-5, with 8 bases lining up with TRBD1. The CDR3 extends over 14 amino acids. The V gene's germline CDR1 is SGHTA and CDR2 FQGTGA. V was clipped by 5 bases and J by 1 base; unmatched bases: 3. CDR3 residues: CASSQQGVQETQYF. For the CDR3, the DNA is TGTGCCAGCAGCCAACAGGGGGTCCAAGAGACCCAGTACTTC.

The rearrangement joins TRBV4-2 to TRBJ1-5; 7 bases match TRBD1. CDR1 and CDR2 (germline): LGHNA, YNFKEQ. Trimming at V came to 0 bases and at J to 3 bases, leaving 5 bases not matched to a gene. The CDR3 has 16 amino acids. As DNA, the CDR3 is TGTGCCAGCAGCCAAGATCAAACAGGGGACAATCAGCCCCAGCATTTT. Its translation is CASSQDQTGDNQPQHF.

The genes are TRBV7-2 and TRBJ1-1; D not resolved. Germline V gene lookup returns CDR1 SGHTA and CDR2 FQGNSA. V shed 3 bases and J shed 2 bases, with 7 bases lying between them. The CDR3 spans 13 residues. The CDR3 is CASSFKRNTEAFF. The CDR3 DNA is TGTGCCAGCAGCTTTAAGAGAAACACTGAAGCTTTCTTT.

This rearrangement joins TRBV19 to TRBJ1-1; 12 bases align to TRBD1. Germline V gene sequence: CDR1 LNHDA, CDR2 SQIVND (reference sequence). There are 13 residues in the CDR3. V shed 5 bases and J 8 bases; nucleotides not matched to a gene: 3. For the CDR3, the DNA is TGTGCCAGTAGTTTCGGGACAGGGGGCGAAGCTTTCTTT. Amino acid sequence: CASSFGTGGEAFF.

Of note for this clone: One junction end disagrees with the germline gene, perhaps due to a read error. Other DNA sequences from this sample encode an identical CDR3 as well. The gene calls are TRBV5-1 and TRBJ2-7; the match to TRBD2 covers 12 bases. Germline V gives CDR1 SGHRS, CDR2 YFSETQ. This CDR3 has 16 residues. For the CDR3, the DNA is TGCGCCAGTAGCTTGGAAGCTAGCGGGGGGGCCTACGAGCAGTACTTC. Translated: CASSLEASGGAYEQYF.

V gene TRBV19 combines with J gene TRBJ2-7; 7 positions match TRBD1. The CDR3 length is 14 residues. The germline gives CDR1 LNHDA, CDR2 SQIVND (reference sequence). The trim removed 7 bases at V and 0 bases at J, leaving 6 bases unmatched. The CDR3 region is CASNAGGSSYEQYF. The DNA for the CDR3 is TGTGCCAGTAACGCAGGGGGTAGCTCCTACGAGCAGTACTTC.

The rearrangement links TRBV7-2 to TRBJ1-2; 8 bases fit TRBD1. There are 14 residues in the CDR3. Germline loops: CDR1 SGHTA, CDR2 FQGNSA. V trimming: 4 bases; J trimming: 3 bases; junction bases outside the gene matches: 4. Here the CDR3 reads CASSSGDRYYGYTF. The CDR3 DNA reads TGTGCCAGCAGCTCCGGGGACAGGTACTATGGCTACACCTTC. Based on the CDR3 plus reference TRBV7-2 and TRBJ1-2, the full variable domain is GAGVSQSPSNKVTEKGKDVELRCDPISGHTALYWYRQSLGQGLEFLIYFQGNSAPDKSGLPSDRFSAERTGGSVSTLTIQRTQQEDSAVYLCASSSGDRYYGYTFGSGTRLTVV.

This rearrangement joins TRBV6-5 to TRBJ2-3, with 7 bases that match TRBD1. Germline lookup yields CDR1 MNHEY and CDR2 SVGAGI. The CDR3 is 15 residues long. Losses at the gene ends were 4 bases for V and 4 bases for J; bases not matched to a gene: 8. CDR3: CASSSDREIADTQYF. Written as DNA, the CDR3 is TGTGCCAGCAGTTCAGACAGGGAGATTGCAGATACGCAGTATTTT.

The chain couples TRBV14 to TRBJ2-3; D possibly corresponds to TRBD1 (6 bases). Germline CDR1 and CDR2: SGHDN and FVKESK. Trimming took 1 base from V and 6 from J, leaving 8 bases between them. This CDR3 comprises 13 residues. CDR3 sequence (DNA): TGTGCCAGCAGCCAAGCAGGGGCTGATACGCAGTATTTT. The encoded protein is CASSQAGADTQYF.

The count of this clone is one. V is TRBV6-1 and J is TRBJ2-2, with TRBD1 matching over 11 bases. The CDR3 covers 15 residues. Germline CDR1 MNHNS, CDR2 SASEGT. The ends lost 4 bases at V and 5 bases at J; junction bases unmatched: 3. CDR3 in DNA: TGTGCCAGCAGTGTAGGACAGGGGGCGACCGGGGAGCTGTTTTTT. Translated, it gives CASSVGQGATGELFF.